The T cell receptor beta chain under discussion was sequenced for a study of T cells expressing NK-cell markers. The overall study: Underlying the TCR beta repertoires were sorted CD3+CD56+NKG2C+, CD3+CD56+NKG2C- and CD3+CD56-NKG2C+ T cells.

The CDR3 length is 15 residues. Germline CDR1 is LGHNA and CDR2 is YSLEER. Template switching by 5'RACE with UMIs generated the TCR beta cDNA. TCRdb reprocessed the 5' RACE reads and stores each CDR3 protein as one record, lacking DNA. This sample's table reports a few hundred thousand distinct CDR3 sequences. Sequencing was done on a sample of blood T cells: a sorted CD56 or NKG2C T cell subset, CD4+ or CD8+ T cells, or bulk PBMC T cells (not recorded which). The sequence derives from a man aged 18 to 35 in good health. V is TRBV4-3 and J is TRBJ2-7; the TCRdb call, TRBD1, lacks DNA for checking. This CDR3 reads CASSQDRGAFYEQYF.